This T cell receptor beta chain came from a study of T cell repertoires in cytomegalovirus infection. Many counts were recorded for this clonotype. Germline V gene sequence: CDR1 SEHNR, CDR2 FQNEAQ (reference sequence). There are 16 residues in the CDR3. Trimming removed 4 bases at V and 3 bases at J, with 18 bases between. TCRdb processed the reads anew with MiXCR; each CDR3 protein has one entry. The table lists around 300,000 distinct CDR3 sequences, more than 9% of them singletons. Sequenced: PBMCs. This receptor was obtained from a human donor in good health (CMV status not recorded). Some clones in this sample may be carry-over from other donors' samples. The chain has TRBV7-9 and TRBJ2-5, with TRBD1 as a possible D gene (7 bases). This CDR3 is CASSYGTARGEETQYF. Here the CDR3 DNA reads TGTGCCAGCAGCTACGGGACAGCGAGGGGGGAAGAGACCCAGTACTTC.